Listed here is a single TCR beta chain. The specificity of this receptor is unknown. Per-base qualities were not stored, and no clone one base away is much larger. The sample originates from a study of cytomegalovirus exposure and HLA in healthy donors (dated by TCRdb to the late 2010s). About the study as a whole: In an earlier analysis of 587 of the donors, about 260 Gb of sequence data and 100 million or so unique TCR beta sequences from 150 million to 200 million T cells were reported. An early release that covered some 640 HLA-typed donors contained approximately 300 gigabases of sequencing data and 70 million to 100 million unique TCR sequences. Of the approximately 400 genotyped donors, over 65% fell in the genetic ancestry cluster associated with self-reported Caucasian donors. The study was designed to test whether signatures of past pathogen exposure could be identified by cataloging public T cell receptors. The study used immunosequencing to profile the T cell repertoires of approximately 630 subjects and linked those repertoires to cytomegalovirus serostatus. In addition to the first cohort of 666 subjects, a separate validation cohort of around 110 different subjects was used. High-throughput TCR immunosequencing, statistical association of individual TCRs with disease status, and machine learning were combined to predict cytomegalovirus infection status. In a later analysis, previously published TCR beta repertoires from several hundred donors were re-analyzed and high-resolution HLA genotyping was added so that TCR occurrence patterns could be studied. Rather than using new phenotypic data, the later analysis identified candidate immune exposures from TCR beta sequences and from how often those sequences occurred across donors. An earlier analysis of 587 of the donors used high-throughput TCR beta sequencing to judge whether each TCR beta V gene segment behaved as functional or pseudogenic. Donor age, sex, ethnicity and CMV serostatus were collected together with the repertoire data. A later genetic analysis took genome-wide SNP genotypes for about three fifths of the roughly 700 donors and used that subset as a discovery cohort. Every repertoire in the discovery cohort had been generated on one and the same sequencing platform. HLA typing covered class I and class II loci at four-digit resolution. Typing coverage differed by locus: A, B, C, DRB1 and DQB1 were typed in roughly 620-630 donors, DQA1 in about 500, DPA1 in approximately 600, and DPB1 in 400 to 480. Because of strong linkage in the cohort, five DR-DQ haplotypes were treated as single units for association and clustering. Across around 400 genotyped donors of the cohort, an average of about 240,000 unique TCR beta nucleotide sequences per donor were sequenced, and roughly 17% of those sequences were non-productive. What the research found in general, with its limitations: A later genetic analysis reported fewer N-insertions in productive TCRs among donors in an Asian-associated ancestry cluster than the 666-donor mean. Immune exposure information for the cohort was limited to CMV serostatus. In vitro tests confirmed that a few of the cytomegalovirus-associated TCR beta chains recognize cytomegalovirus antigens. Some IMGT-functional V segments, including TRBV6-2 and TRBV6-3, could not be distinguished by the 87-base-pair reads and were therefore excluded. A further reported finding was that TCR beta sequences accurately predicted the HLA-A and HLA-B alleles for most subjects in the first cohort. The earlier analysis of 587 of the donors excluded fewer than 20 rarely observed V segments, including chromosome 9 orphons, because counts were too low. Compared with equally common non-associated chains, HLA-associated TCR beta chains in a later analysis were more clonally expanded and had lower generation probabilities. In a later analysis, several top co-occurrence clusters were reported to appear linked to parvovirus B19, influenza, CMV and Epstein-Barr virus. A later analysis found that most CMV-associated TCR beta chains appeared HLA-restricted, with HLA associations seemingly driven largely by CMV exposure. Sequencing depth was assumed to be roughly uniform across donors in the presence/absence analyses, though that assumption may not hold. HLA typing was unavailable for some donors at each locus, so association tests used only the typed subset. A cluster of highly shared sequence variants was judged likely to be a technical artifact of the sequencing pipeline. It was suggested by the authors that the approach could potentially be generalized to other disease states and immunological phenotypes. When HLA alleles, especially DR and DQ, strongly co-occurred, TCR associations were difficult to assign to individual alleles. In a later genetic analysis, a missense DCLRE1C variant was associated with V-gene and J-gene trimming of TCR beta chains, and the association was replicated in an independent cohort. Broadly in line with IMGT annotations, most TCR beta V segments showed up in productive rearrangements about 90% or about 30% of the time in an earlier analysis of under 700 of the donors. A total of fewer than 200 TCR beta chains were listed by the study as associated with cytomegalovirus. A later analysis associated some 17,000 TCR beta sequences with specific HLA alleles at a false discovery rate of 0.05. In both the original and validation cohorts, the classifier was reported to diagnose cytomegalovirus status with high specificity and sensitivity. While some public TCRs were present in many individuals, most TCR sequences turned up only very rarely across donors. A later analysis found that TCR association rates varied across HLA loci, with DRB1 alleles showing the most associated TCRs and HLA-C alleles the fewest. Correlated functional status among segregating V segments might be attributable to linkage disequilibrium, but an unknown experimental factor could not be ruled out. The cohort was sequenced for TCR beta chains only, and without alpha or paired-chain data the features that could be detected were limited.

The library was generated by the immunoSEQ multiplex PCR assay. For the multiplex PCR, a mixture combining 60 forward primers for TCR Vbeta segments and 13 reverse primers for TCR Jbeta segments was used. The CDR3 region of rearranged TCR beta genes was amplified from genomic DNA by a multiplex PCR assay. Amplified TCR beta libraries were sequenced as 87-base-pair reads on the Illumina HiSeq System. Concerning the study's data processing: Across the 670 or so repertoires, a later analysis counted 60 million to 90 million unique TCR beta chains, 8.5 million to 12 million of which were shared by at least two donors. Raw reads were error-corrected and collapsed into unique sequences by a nearest-neighbor algorithm in which closely related sequences were merged to remove PCR and sequencing errors. To assign V, D and J gene segments, CDR3 sequences were aligned to IMGT reference sequences. Each retained sequence needed at least a six-nucleotide match to both a V gene segment and a J gene segment. A rearrangement counted as productive if the CDR3 had no stop codons and remained in frame with V and J, and every other rearrangement counted as non-productive. Following IMGT convention, CDR3 was defined as the stretch from the second conserved V-encoded cysteine up to the conserved J-encoded phenylalanine. The earlier analysis of about 640 of the donors excluded any sequence lacking an unambiguous match to a single V gene segment. An earlier analysis of over 450 of the donors classified V segments as functional when productive rearrangements were above 56.7% and as segregating when the standard deviation between donors was above 5%. A statistical classification framework was developed to diagnose cytomegalovirus status using the catalog of TCR beta chain sequences. In a later analysis, TCR nucleotide sequences were compared against IMGT/GENE-DB human TR gene sequences so that V and J genes could be assigned. The TCRdist pipeline was used in a later analysis to assign CDR3 sequences and most-parsimonious VDJ recombination scenarios. In a later analysis, each TCR beta chain was defined by its CDR3 amino acid sequence together with its V-gene family, and reads lacking a unique V-gene family were excluded. As a way to deal with suspected cross-contamination and a sequencing artifact, a later analysis dropped 450 to 700 nucleotide sequences that were highly shared and had low generation probability. In a later analysis, a clonal expansion index was calculated for each public chain from normalized within-repertoire ranks of inferred template counts. In a later analysis, generation probabilities were computed using a VDJ recombination model fitted to out-of-frame rearrangements, and the results were checked against IGoR. In a later analysis, TCR-TCR, TCR-HLA and TCR-CMV co-occurrence was scored with hypergeometric tests, and a repertoire-size bias correction was applied to TCR pairs. A later analysis estimated false discovery rates by permuting HLA or CMV assignments 20 times. In a later analysis, co-occurring TCRs were grouped using DBSCAN, and TCRdist sequence similarity was added for clustering within HLA-allele-positive subsets. Co-occurrence clustering excluded repertoires with fewer than 30,000 or more than 120,000 public chains, plus five with anomalous nucleotide sharing. In TCRdb, the immuneACCESS table is reduced to in-frame sequences with V and J assigned. These tables do not hold every clone; where another copy was compared, an unresolved V gene accounts for under half, and the others remain unexplained. V and J calls and clone size come straight from that table; D and trimming were deduced from the DNA. The sample yields over 150,000 clones; around 80% were counted once. The ten most abundant clones make up over 1.1% of the sample.

After removal of 3 bases from V and 2 bases from J, the junction retains 7 bases not matched to a gene. Measured from the cysteine to the phenylalanine, the CDR3 is 15 residues long. Left in the record is the CDR3 DNA by itself, 45 bases read in frame from the first base. In the germline V gene, CDR1 corresponds to MGHRA and CDR2 to YSYEKL. The cohort was made up of roughly 670 healthy bone marrow donors. At the time of sampling, every cohort member was nominally healthy, though immune exposures that went unrecorded were likely present. The donor was CMV seronegative and was included in the group of around 320 seronegative cohort members. A peripheral blood sample was provided by each donor, and peripheral blood mononuclear cells were used for TCR beta sequencing. The Qiagen DNeasy Blood Extraction Kit was used to extract genomic DNA from the blood cell samples.

The specimen was PBMCs. The sequence was collected from a man between 18 and 35 years old in good health and CMV-seronegative. The V and J genes are TRBV4-1 and TRBJ2-7; 7 central bases correspond to TRBD2. The CDR3 region has the sequence CASSQGGGGPYEQYF. The bases read TGCGCCAGCAGCCAGGGGGGGGGAGGCCCCTACGAGCAGTACTTC.